The source of this TCR beta chain is a study of T cell responses to AZD1222 COVID-19 vaccine. Trimming took 4 bases from V and 3 from J, leaving 9 bases between them. Germline CDR1 and CDR2: MNHEY and SVGAGI. The CDR3 is 13 amino acids. Clones were read by immunoSEQ multiplex PCR, and TCRdb kept only the in-frame ones, dropping some. This table has 70,000 to 95,000 clones, roughly 91% appearing once. This chain joins TRBV6-5 and TRBJ1-1; possible D gene TRBD1, 5 bases. This specimen was peripheral blood, taken on day 0 of MenACWY control vaccination. The clonotype comes from an adult in good health. Written as DNA, the CDR3 is TGTGCCAGCAGTTCGGGCAGGGACACTGAAGCTTTCTTT. It yields the protein CASSSGRDTEAFF.